This T cell receptor beta chain was profiled in a study of T cells after yellow fever vaccination. Study overall: Those fractions that held only low numbers of cells were prepared using the SMART-Seq v4 Ultra Low Input RNA kit.

Template switching by 5'RACE produced TCR cDNA, adding a universal primer site and UMIs. Each CDR3 protein is one row after TCRdb ran MiXCR on the 5' RACE reads. The table includes a few hundred thousand distinct CDR3 sequences, about 4% detected once. This CDR3 is built from 15 residues. The germline V gene encodes CDR1 SGHTA and CDR2 FQGNSA. Trimming took off 5 bases at V and 6 bases at J, with 17 bases between the two ends. The sequence was obtained from a man aged 18 to 29 who received the YFV17D yellow fever vaccine. The gene calls are TRBV7-2 and TRBJ2-1; D gene uncertain. Sequenced material: PBMCs, taken 5 days after the yellow fever booster vaccination. The CDR3 sequence is CASSVRRSWGNEQFF. The CDR3 DNA follows: TGTGCCAGCAGCGTTCGACGGAGCTGGGGCAATGAGCAGTTCTTC.